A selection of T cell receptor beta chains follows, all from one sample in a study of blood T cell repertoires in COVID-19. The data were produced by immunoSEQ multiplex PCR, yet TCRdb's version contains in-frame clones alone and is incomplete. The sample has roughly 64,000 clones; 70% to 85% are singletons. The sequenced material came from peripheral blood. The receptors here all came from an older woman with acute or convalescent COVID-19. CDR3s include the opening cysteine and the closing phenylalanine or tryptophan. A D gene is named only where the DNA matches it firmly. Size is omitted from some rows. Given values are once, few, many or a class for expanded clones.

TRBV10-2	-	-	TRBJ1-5	CASVGGRNQPQHF	TGCGCCAGCGTGGGCGGGAGGAATCAGCCCCAGCATTTT
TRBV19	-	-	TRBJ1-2	CASSKRPGVWGYTF	TGTGCCAGTAGTAAGAGGCCAGGGGTTTGGGGCTACACCTTC
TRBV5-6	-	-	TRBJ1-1	CASSLSDRYTRAFF	TGTGCCAGCAGCTTAAGCGACCGGTATACGCGAGCTTTCTTT
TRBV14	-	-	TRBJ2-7	CASSQEAGAEQYF	TGTGCCAGCAGCCAAGAGGCGGGGGCCGAGCAGTACTTC
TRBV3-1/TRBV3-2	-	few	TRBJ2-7	CASSQSGQGLYEQYF	TGTGCCAGCAGCCAAAGTGGCCAGGGTTTATACGAGCAGTACTTC
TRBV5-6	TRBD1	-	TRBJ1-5	CASSFNRGLSQPQHF	TGTGCCAGCAGCTTCAACAGGGGGCTAAGTCAGCCCCAGCATTTT
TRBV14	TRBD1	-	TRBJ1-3	CASSQDHQGAGGNTIYF	TGTGCCAGCAGCCAAGATCACCAGGGGGCCGGAGGAAACACCATATATTTT
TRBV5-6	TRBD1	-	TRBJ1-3	CASSLEQGRNTIYF	TGTGCCAGCAGCTTGGAACAGGGGCGAAACACCATATATTTT
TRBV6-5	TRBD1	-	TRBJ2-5	CASSSPRTGGGTQYF	TGTGCCAGCAGTTCGCCCCGGACAGGAGGAGGGACCCAGTACTTC
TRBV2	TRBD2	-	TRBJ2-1	CASGGLQLHNEQFF	TGTGCCAGCGGGGGACTACAGCTACACAATGAGCAGTTCTTC
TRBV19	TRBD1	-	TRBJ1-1	CASSQGATTEAFF	TGTGCCAGTAGTCAGGGGGCGACTACTGAAGCTTTCTTT
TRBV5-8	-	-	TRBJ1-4	CASSLGRPNEKLFF	TGTGCCAGCAGCTTGGGCAGGCCTAATGAAAAACTGTTTTTT
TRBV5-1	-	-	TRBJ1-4	CASSAQPGLYNEKLFF	TGCGCCAGCAGCGCCCAACCGGGACTTTATAATGAAAAACTGTTTTTT
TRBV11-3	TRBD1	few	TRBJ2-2	CASSSGQPTGELFF	TGTGCCAGCAGCTCGGGACAGCCAACCGGGGAGCTGTTTTTT
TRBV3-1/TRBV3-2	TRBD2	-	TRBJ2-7	CASSQGLAGAYEQYF	TGTGCCAGCAGCCAAGGACTAGCGGGGGCCTACGAGCAGTACTTC
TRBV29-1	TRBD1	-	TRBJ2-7	CSGRDSSHEQYF	TGCAGCGGTCGGGACAGTTCCCACGAGCAGTACTTC
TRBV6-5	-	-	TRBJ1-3	CASRAGAGNTIYF	TGTGCCAGCAGGGCAGGGGCTGGAAACACCATATATTTT
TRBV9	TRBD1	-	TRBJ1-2	CASSLQGAGGYTF	TGTGCCAGCAGCCTACAGGGGGCCGGGGGCTACACCTTC
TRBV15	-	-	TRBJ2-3	CATSTPGEDTQYF	TGTGCCACCAGCACCCCCGGGGAGGATACGCAGTATTTT
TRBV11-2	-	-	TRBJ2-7	CASSLEMEGGQYF	TGTGCCAGCAGCTTAGAGATGGAGGGCGGGCAGTACTTC
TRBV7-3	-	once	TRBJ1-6	CASSSNPQARQRYYNSPLHF	TGTGCCAGCAGCTCCAATCCCCAGGCGAGACAGAGATACTATAATTCACCCCTCCACTTT
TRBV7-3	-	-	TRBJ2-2	CASSGGANTGELFF	TGTGCCAGCAGCGGCGGCGCGAACACCGGGGAGCTGTTTTTT
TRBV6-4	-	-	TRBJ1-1	CASSVEPGTEAFF	TGTGCCAGCAGTGTGGAGCCGGGCACTGAAGCTTTCTTT
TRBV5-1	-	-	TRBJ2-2	CASTPGHNTGELFF	TGCGCCAGCACCCCGGGACACAACACCGGGGAGCTGTTTTTT
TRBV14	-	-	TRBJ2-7	CASSRTSRSYEQYF	TGTGCCAGCAGCCGGACTTCTCGCTCCTACGAGCAGTACTTC
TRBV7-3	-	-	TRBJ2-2	CASSLQQGLNTGELFF	TGTGCCAGCAGCTTACAGCAGGGCTTGAACACCGGGGAGCTGTTTTTT
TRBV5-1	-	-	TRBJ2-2	CASSPLEAGGELFF	TGCGCCAGCAGCCCCCTCGAGGCGGGCGGGGAGCTGTTTTTT
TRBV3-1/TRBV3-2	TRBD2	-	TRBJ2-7	CASSSGTSGGAGEQYF	TGTGCCAGCAGTTCCGGGACTAGCGGGGGGGCTGGTGAGCAGTACTTC
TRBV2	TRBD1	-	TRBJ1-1	CASGQGPTEAFF	TGTGCCAGCGGACAGGGTCCCACTGAAGCTTTCTTT
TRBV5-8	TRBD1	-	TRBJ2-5	CASSLAGDRDETQYF	TGTGCCAGCAGCTTGGCCGGGGACAGGGACGAGACCCAGTACTTC
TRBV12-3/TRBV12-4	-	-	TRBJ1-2	CASSLEGNGYTF	TGTGCCAGCAGTTTAGAGGGGAATGGCTACACCTTC
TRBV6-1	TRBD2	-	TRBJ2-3	CASSEAAGGSMDTQYF	TGTGCCAGCAGTGAAGCAGCGGGGGGGAGCATGGATACGCAGTATTTT
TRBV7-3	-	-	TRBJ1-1	CASSRGGGRTEAFF	TGTGCCAGCAGCCGCGGCGGGGGACGAACTGAAGCTTTCTTT
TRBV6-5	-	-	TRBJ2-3	CASSYGERYTQYF	TGTGCCAGCAGTTATGGAGAACGGTATACGCAGTATTTT
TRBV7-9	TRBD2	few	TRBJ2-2	CASRGRGGRKTTGELFF	TGTGCCAGCCGCGGGCGGGGGGGCAGAAAGACCACCGGGGAGCTGTTTTTT
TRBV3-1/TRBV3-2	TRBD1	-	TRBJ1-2	CASSQEGGAGYGYTF	TGTGCCAGCAGCCAAGAAGGGGGCGCGGGGTATGGCTACACCTTC
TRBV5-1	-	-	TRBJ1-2	CASSFFVVTAFYGYTF	TGCGCCAGCAGCTTTTTTGTGGTGACAGCCTTCTATGGCTACACCTTC
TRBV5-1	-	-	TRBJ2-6	CASQDSGANVLTF	TGCGCCAGTCAGGACTCTGGGGCCAACGTCCTGACTTTC
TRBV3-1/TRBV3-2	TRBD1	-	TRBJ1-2	CASSQEDRVNHYGYTF	TGTGCCAGCAGCCAAGAGGACAGGGTCAATCACTATGGCTACACCTTC